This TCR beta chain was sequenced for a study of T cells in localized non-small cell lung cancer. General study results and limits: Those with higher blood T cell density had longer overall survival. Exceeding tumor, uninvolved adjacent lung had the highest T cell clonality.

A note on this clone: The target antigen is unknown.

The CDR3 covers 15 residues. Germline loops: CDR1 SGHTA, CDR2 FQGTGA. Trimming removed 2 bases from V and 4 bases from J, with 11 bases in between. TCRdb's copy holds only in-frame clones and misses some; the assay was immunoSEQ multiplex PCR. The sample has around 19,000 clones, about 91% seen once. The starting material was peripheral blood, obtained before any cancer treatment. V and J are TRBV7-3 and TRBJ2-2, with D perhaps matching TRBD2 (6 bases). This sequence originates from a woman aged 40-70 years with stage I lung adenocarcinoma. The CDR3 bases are TGTGCCAGCAGCTTAGGAGGGGAAGGCACCGGGGAGCTGTTTTTT. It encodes CASSLGGEGTGELFF.